These 27 T cell receptor beta chains were sequenced from one sample in a study of blood T cell repertoires in COVID-19. Clones were read by immunoSEQ multiplex PCR, and TCRdb kept only the in-frame ones, dropping some. The sample lists some 64,000 clones, about three quarters occurring once. Sequenced sample: peripheral blood. These receptor sequences come from a human donor in a cohort sampled during active COVID-19.

The chain joins TRBV20-1 to TRBJ2-1, with D perhaps TRBD1 (6 bases). The V end was cut by 3 bases, the J end by 7 bases, with 13 bases between. From germline, CDR1 is DFQATT and CDR2 SNEGSKA (reference sequence). This CDR3 has 13 residues. The CDR3 region has the DNA TGCAGTGCTAGTGCAGGGGCGAGGAATGAGCAGTTCTTC. Translation gives CSASAGARNEQFF.

This rearrangement joins TRBV7-9 to TRBJ2-1, with D perhaps TRBD2 (6 bases). The CDR3 is 14 amino acids. Between the trimmed V and J ends, which lost 6 bases and 8 bases, there was a span of 17 bases. Germline CDR1 SEHNR, CDR2 FQNEAQ (reference sequence). CDR3 loop: CASSKGTGKYEQFF. CDR3 DNA: TGTGCCAGCAGTAAAGGGACTGGCAAGTATGAGCAGTTCTTC.

The rearrangement uses TRBV18 and TRBJ2-5; TRBD2 agrees at 9 bases. After removal of 3 bases from V and 5 bases from J, the junction contained 13 bases not matched to a gene. The CDR3 has 17 residues. From germline, CDR1 is KGHSH and CDR2 LQKENI. CDR3 DNA sequence: TGTGCCAGCTCACCGAACCCCCAGCGGGGGGCCTGGGAGACCCAGTACTTC. The encoded protein is CASSPNPQRGAWETQYF.

The chain couples TRBV19 to TRBJ1-3; 10 bases map to TRBD1. CDR3 length: 17 residues. V lost 3 bases to trimming and J lost 4 bases; unmatched junction nucleotides: 9. Per germline, CDR1 LNHDA and CDR2 SQIVND (reference sequence). The CDR3 sequence is CASSISGTGVGGNTIYF. CDR3 in DNA: TGTGCCAGTAGTATCTCCGGGACAGGGGTCGGGGGAAACACCATATATTTT.

The chain combines TRBV7-9 with TRBJ2-5; 7 bases map to TRBD1. Germline loops: CDR1 SEHNR, CDR2 FQNEAQ (reference sequence). The CDR3 contains 15 residues. V was pared by 5 bases and J by 5 bases, with 11 bases of the junction left unmatched. This CDR3 reads CASSTRTGKGETQYF. Here the CDR3 DNA reads TGTGCCAGCAGCACCAGGACAGGAAAGGGGGAGACCCAGTACTTC. Together with reference TRBV7-9 and TRBJ2-5, the CDR3 gives the full variable domain: DTGVSQNPRHKITKRGQNVTFRCDPISEHNRLYWYRQTLGQGPEFLTYFQNEAQLEKSRLLSDRFSAERPKGSFSTLEIQRTEQGDSAMYLCASSTRTGKGETQYFGPGTRLLVL.

This chain connects TRBV5-1 to TRBJ2-5; weak D call: TRBD2 (5 bases). This CDR3 is built from 16 residues. The germline V gene encodes CDR1 SGHRS and CDR2 YFSETQ. V lost 0 bases, J lost 2 bases, and 14 bases lay in between. CDR3 DNA sequence: TGCGCCAGCAGCTTGGCCCTTCTGGCGGGTCAAGAGACCCAGTACTTC. Translating it yields CASSLALLAGQETQYF.

This rearrangement joins TRBV4-2 to TRBJ1-4; TRBD1 aligns across 8 bases. The CDR3 is made up of 15 amino acids. Trimming took 0 bases from V and 7 from J; bases not matched to a gene: 4. Germline-derived CDR1 and CDR2 are LGHNA and YNFKEQ. The DNA for the CDR3 is TGTGCCAGCAGCCAAGACAGGGGGCACGGTGAAAAACTGTTTTTT. Its translation is CASSQDRGHGEKLFF.

CDR3 sequence (DNA): TGTGCCAGCACCACTTTGAACACTGAAGCTTTCTTT. Translating it yields CASTTLNTEAFF. This chain links TRBV2 with TRBJ1-1; no reliable D call. Germline assignment: CDR1 SNHLY and CDR2 FYNNEI. CDR3 length: 12 amino acids. V dropped 7 bases and J dropped 0 bases, with 6 bases sitting between them.

This sequence joins TRBV6-5 and TRBJ1-6; 9 bases are a match to TRBD1. Germline CDR1 reads MNHEY; CDR2 reads SVGAGI. The length of the CDR3 is 15 residues. V shed 6 bases and J 9 bases; nucleotides not matched to a gene: 9. The CDR3 region is CASSAVGQGFSPLHF. In DNA, the CDR3 is TGTGCCAGCAGCGCCGTGGGACAGGGTTTTTCACCCCTCCACTTT.

The CDR3 reads CASSRRGRGISNQPQHF. For the CDR3, the DNA is TGTGCCAGCAGCCGCCGTGGCCGGGGGATTAGCAATCAGCCCCAGCATTTT. This chain links TRBV28 with TRBJ1-5; D may be TRBD1 (5 bases). The CDR3 totals 17 residues. Germline-derived CDR1 and CDR2 are MDHEN and SYDVKM. V shed 6 bases and J shed 0 bases, with 18 bases lying between them.

Here the CDR3 DNA reads TGTGCCAGCAGTGAATCGACAGGGGCTATAAATTCACCCCTCCACTTT. Translation gives CASSESTGAINSPLHF. The genes are TRBV25-1 and TRBJ1-6; 8 bases match TRBD1. The germline V gene encodes CDR1 MGHDK and CDR2 SYGVNS. CDR3 size: 16 residues. Unmatched junction bases numbered 6, after V lost 1 base and J lost 7 bases.

V and J are TRBV2 and TRBJ1-1; the D is unclear. The V end was cut by 3 bases, the J end by 1 base, with 9 bases between. The CDR3 spans 14 residues. Germline loops: CDR1 SNHLY, CDR2 FYNNEI. CDR3 protein: CASSEKTGNTEAFF. In DNA, the CDR3 is TGTGCCAGCAGTGAGAAAACTGGGAACACTGAAGCTTTCTTT.

This chain uses TRBV19 with TRBJ1-5; possibly TRBD1 for D (5 bases). Germline V lookup: CDR1 LNHDA, CDR2 SQIVND (reference sequence). This CDR3 comprises 15 residues. Trimming left V 9 bases short and J 1 base short, with 16 bases between. CDR3 in amino acids: CARLFGGVSNQPQHF. The CDR3 DNA follows: TGTGCCAGACTATTTGGGGGGGTAAGCAATCAGCCCCAGCATTTT. The full variable domain, rest sourced from reference TRBV19 and TRBJ1-5, is DGGITQSPKYLFRKEGQNVTLSCEQNLNHDAMYWYRQDPGQGLRLIYYSQIVNDFQKGDIAEGYSVSREKKESFPLTVTSAQKNPTAFYLCARLFGGVSNQPQHFGDGTRLSIL.

Remarks on this clone: One junction end does not reproduce the germline sequence, and a read error may be involved. The chain couples TRBV11-2 to TRBJ2-7, with TRBD2 as a possible D gene (5 bases). This CDR3 is 12 amino acids long. Germline V gene lookup returns CDR1 SGHAT and CDR2 FQNNGV. CDR3 sequence (DNA): TGTGCCAGCAGCTTAGATTTCGGGGAGCCGTACTTC. It yields the protein CASSLDFGEPYF.

The chain combines TRBV7-2 with TRBJ1-5; D not resolved. The germline gives CDR1 SGHTA, CDR2 FQGNSA. V was shortened by 0 bases and J by 4 bases, with 4 bases between the two germline ends. The CDR3 is made up of 13 amino acids. CDR3 sequence: CASSLAENQPQHF. CDR3 nucleotide sequence: TGTGCCAGCAGCTTAGCTGAGAATCAGCCCCAGCATTTT. Variable domain in full (rest from reference TRBV7-2 and TRBJ1-5): GAGVSQSPSNKVTEKGKDVELRCDPISGHTALYWYRQSLGQGLEFLIYFQGNSAPDKSGLPSDRFSAERTGGSVSTLTIQRTQQEDSAVYLCASSLAENQPQHFGDGTRLSIL.

In this sample, this clone turned up once. This sequence joins TRBV6-1 and TRBJ2-1; the match to TRBD2 covers 8 bases. The length of the CDR3 is 14 residues. V shed 3 bases, J shed 7 bases, and the junction held 5 bases outside the gene matches. From germline, CDR1 is MNHNS and CDR2 SASEGT. CDR3 residues: CASSERGDKNEQFF. CDR3 nucleotides: TGTGCCAGCAGTGAGCGGGGGGACAAGAATGAGCAGTTCTTC.

In its sample, this clone was seen once. The chain carries TRBV5-1 and TRBJ2-1; 9 nucleotides match TRBD2. Germline V lookup: CDR1 SGHRS, CDR2 YFSETQ. V trimming: 2 bases; J trimming: 2 bases; junction bases outside the gene matches: 5. This CDR3 contains 16 residues. CDR3 DNA: TGCGCCAGCAGCTTACGAGGCGGGGGGGCCTACAATGAGCAGTTCTTC. Translation gives CASSLRGGGAYNEQFF.

As DNA, the CDR3 is TGTGCCAGCGACAGGTCAAAGAACACTGAAGCTTTCTTT. This encodes CASDRSKNTEAFF. The J gene is TRBJ1-1, the V gene TRBV6-5; D is possibly TRBD1 (6 bases). CDR3 length equals 13 residues. Germline V gene lookup returns CDR1 MNHEY and CDR2 SVGAGI. V was cut by 8 bases and J by 1 base, with 11 bases left in between.

CDR3: CASSLVSDYGYTF. The CDR3 DNA reads TGCGCCAGCAGCTTGGTATCGGACTATGGCTACACCTTC. This sequence joins TRBV5-1 and TRBJ1-2, with D hard to call. The CDR3 spans 13 residues. In germline, CDR1 is SGHRS, CDR2 YFSETQ. The germline V and J ends were trimmed by 0 bases and 3 bases, with 6 bases remaining between them.

The chain is built from TRBV12-5 and TRBJ1-1; 7 bases match TRBD1. The germline V gene encodes CDR1 LGHNT and CDR2 FRNRAP. V shed 0 bases and J 8 bases; nucleotides not matched to a gene: 0. The CDR3 consists of 12 residues. In nucleotides, the CDR3 is TGTGCTAGTGGTTTGGTGGACAGGGAAGCTTTCTTT. It is translated as CASGLVDREAFF.

There are a few counts of this clone. V gene TRBV18 combines with J gene TRBJ1-2; a weak D match, TRBD1 (5 bases). Germline assignment: CDR1 KGHSH and CDR2 LQKENI. V lost 6 bases to trimming and J lost 6 bases, with 14 bases between them. CDR3 length: 13 amino acids. The CDR3 region is CASSLDSLDGYTF. The CDR3 DNA follows: TGTGCCAGCTCCCTAGACAGTCTAGATGGCTACACCTTC.

The chain employs TRBV6-2 or TRBV6-3 and TRBJ2-7; TRBD2 matches at 10 bases. This CDR3 contains 15 residues. After removal of 6 bases from V and 2 bases from J, the junction contained 7 bases not matched to a gene. Germline CDR1 MNHEY, CDR2 SVGEGT. The CDR3: CASSRGLAETYEQYF. The CDR3 bases are TGTGCCAGCAGCCGTGGACTAGCGGAGACCTACGAGCAGTACTTC.

The DNA for the CDR3 is TGCGCCAGCAGCTTGGATGGCAGGCAGGTCGAGACCCAGTACTTC. Translation gives CASSLDGRQVETQYF. This chain connects TRBV5-1 to TRBJ2-5; D is undetermined. Germline V gene data show CDR1 as SGHRS and CDR2 as YFSETQ. Trimming shortened V by 0 bases and J by 5 bases, and 14 bases separated the two germline ends. This CDR3 region has 15 residues.

V usage is TRBV25-1 and J usage is TRBJ1-6, with 7 nucleotides matching TRBD1. V was clipped by 5 bases and J by 9 bases; unmatched bases: 4. The CDR3 spans 13 residues. Germline V CDR1 and CDR2: MGHDK, SYGVNS. CDR3 residues: CASSRQGTSPLHF. CDR3 nucleotide sequence: TGTGCCAGCAGTAGACAGGGCACTTCACCCCTCCACTTT. Supplemented by reference TRBV25-1 and TRBJ1-6, the full variable domain reads EADIYQTPRYLVIGTGKKITLECSQTMGHDKMYWYQQDPGMELHLIHYSYGVNSTEKGDLSSESTVSRIRTEHFPLTLESARPSHTSQYLCASSRQGTSPLHFGNGTRLTVT.

The chain links TRBV7-8 to TRBJ2-7; 8 bases are shared with TRBD1. V lost 3 bases, J lost 2 bases, and 3 bases stayed unmatched. The germline V gene encodes CDR1 SGHVS and CDR2 FQNEAQ. The CDR3 is 14 residues long. In DNA form, the CDR3 reads TGTGCCAGCAGCTTCGGGACAGGCCCCTACGAGCAGTACTTC. Translated, it gives CASSFGTGPYEQYF.

A few counts support this clone. The V and J genes are TRBV5-1 and TRBJ2-1; 7 bases match TRBD2. CDR1 SGHRS and CDR2 YFSETQ come from the germline V gene. V lost 3 bases and J lost 6; bases outside the gene matches: 6. The CDR3 runs to 14 residues. CDR3 DNA: TGCGCCAGCAGCTCTCAGGGACTAACCAATGAGCAGTTCTTC. Translating gives CASSSQGLTNEQFF.

The V gene is TRBV7-9, the J gene TRBJ1-2; 9 bases are a match to TRBD1. The CDR3 sequence is 14 residues long. In germline, CDR1 is SEHNR, CDR2 FQNEAQ (reference sequence). With V trimmed by 2 bases and J by 2 bases, 0 bases remained unmatched. CDR3 DNA sequence: TGTGCCAGCAGCTTAACAGGGGGCAACTATGGCTACACCTTC. It specifies CASSLTGGNYGYTF.